This T cell receptor beta chain stems from a study of OX40 agonist ivuxolimab in advanced cancers. Whole-study context: Three patients, one with hepatocellular carcinoma and two with cutaneous melanoma, responded partially.

Some clones are missing from TCRdb's copy, which holds only in-frame ones; the method was immunoSEQ multiplex PCR. Here the sample spans more than 50,000 clones, more than 75% being singletons. After removal of 0 bases from V and 7 bases from J, the junction contained 2 bases not matched to a gene. The V gene's germline CDR1 is LNHDA and CDR2 SQIVND (reference sequence). The CDR3 covers 15 residues. This clonotype was sampled from an adult with an advanced solid tumor such as melanoma, head and neck, liver or kidney cancer. The input for sequencing was CD4+ or CD8+ T cells sorted from blood, taken in a trial of the OX40 agonist ivuxolimab. This sequence joins TRBV19 and TRBJ2-1, with 11 positions matching TRBD2. The CDR3, as DNA: TGTGCCAGTAGTATAGAGTTAGCGGGGGGGAATGAGCAGTTCTTC. This gives the protein CASSIELAGGNEQFF.